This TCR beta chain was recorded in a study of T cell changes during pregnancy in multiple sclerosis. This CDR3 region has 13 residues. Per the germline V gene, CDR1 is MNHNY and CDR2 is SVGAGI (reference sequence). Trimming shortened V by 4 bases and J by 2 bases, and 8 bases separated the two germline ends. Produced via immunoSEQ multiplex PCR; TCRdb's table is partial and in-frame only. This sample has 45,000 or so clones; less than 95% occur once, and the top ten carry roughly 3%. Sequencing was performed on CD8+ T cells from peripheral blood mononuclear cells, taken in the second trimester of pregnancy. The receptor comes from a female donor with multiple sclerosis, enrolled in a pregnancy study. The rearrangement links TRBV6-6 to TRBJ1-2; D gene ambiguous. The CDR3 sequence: CASSSGGNYGYTF. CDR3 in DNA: TGTGCCAGCAGTTCGGGAGGGAACTATGGCTACACCTTC.